The 15 T cell receptor beta chains listed next were all sequenced from one sample in a study of blood T cell repertoires in COVID-19. Sequenced by immunoSEQ multiplex PCR; TCRdb stores in-frame clones only, minus some. This table holds some 200,000 clones, about 81% found once. Sequenced sample: peripheral blood. These TCRs come from a man between 25 and 39 years old with active or convalescent COVID-19.

The chain couples TRBV5-1 to TRBJ1-2; TRBD1 agrees at 8 bases. CDR1 SGHRS and CDR2 YFSETQ come from the germline V gene. The CDR3 runs 16 residues. V was pared by 4 bases and J by 1 base, with 9 bases of the junction left unmatched. The CDR3 here is CASSLDRDRINYGYTF. For the CDR3, the DNA is TGCGCCAGCAGCCTGGACAGGGATAGAATTAACTATGGCTACACCTTC.

This clone appeared once. The chain has TRBV30 and TRBJ1-2; D is undetermined. The length of the CDR3 is 15 residues. Trimming left V 4 bases short and J 6 bases short, with 21 bases between. Germline CDR1 and CDR2: GTSNPN and SVGIG (reference sequence). This chain's CDR3 is CAWNIAPRSQHGYTF. CDR3 nucleotide sequence: TGTGCCTGGAACATCGCCCCCAGGTCCCAGCATGGCTACACCTTC.

The CDR3 region has the DNA TGTGCCAGCAGCTTACGCGGGAGGGAAGAGACCCAGTACTTC. It translates to CASSLRGREETQYF. The V and J genes are TRBV7-2 and TRBJ2-5; 9 positions agree with TRBD2. Germline V gene sequence: CDR1 SGHTA, CDR2 FQGNSA. Losses at the gene ends were 2 bases for V and 3 bases for J; bases not matched to a gene: 1. The CDR3 covers 14 residues.

This clone showed up just a few times. A junction end diverges from the germline sequence, so it may reflect a read error. This rearrangement joins TRBV7-7 to TRBJ2-1; D is perhaps TRBD1 or TRBD2 (5 bases each). Germline assignment: CDR1 SSHAT and CDR2 FNYEAQ (reference sequence). This CDR3 has 13 residues. The CDR3 DNA reads TGTGCTAGCAGCTTAGCAGGGAGCAATGAGCAGTTCTTC. Translated: CASSLAGSNEQFF.

The genes are TRBV6-4 and TRBJ2-7; 8 bases align to TRBD2. Trimming at V came to 5 bases and at J to 2 bases, leaving 8 bases not matched to a gene. The CDR3 has 15 amino acids. Germline V CDR1 and CDR2: MRHNA, SNTAGT. The CDR3 nucleotides read TGTGCCAGCAGTATAAGCGGGGGAAGACCCTACGAGCAGTACGTC. Protein: CASSISGGRPYEQYV.

V usage is TRBV30 and J usage is TRBJ1-5, with D unclear. Germline loops: CDR1 GTSNPN, CDR2 SVGIG (reference sequence). The CDR3 runs to 14 residues. Trimming took 3 bases from V and 4 from J, leaving 13 bases between them. As DNA, the CDR3 is TGTGCCTGGAGCGCCTCGAGAGGAAATCAGCCCCAGCATTTT. Translation: CAWSASRGNQPQHF.

The chain combines TRBV9 with TRBJ1-6, with D hard to call. CDR1 is SGDLS, CDR2 YYNGEE, per germline. V gave up 6 bases and J gave up 6 bases, with 10 bases separating them. CDR3 length equals 13 residues. The CDR3: CASNAGFNSPLHF. CDR3 nucleotide sequence: TGTGCCAGCAACGCAGGTTTTAATTCACCCCTCCACTTT.

The chain combines TRBV24-1 with TRBJ1-2, with 8 bases lining up with TRBD1. Germline CDR1 KGHDR, CDR2 SFDVKD. J gave up 8 bases and V 1 base, and 5 bases lay outside the gene matches. This CDR3 has 14 residues. The CDR3 bases are TGTGCCACCAGTGATTTTAACAGGGGGGAAGGCTACACCTTC. Protein: CATSDFNRGEGYTF.

The rearrangement uses TRBV11-2 and TRBJ2-5; TRBD2 aligns across 8 bases. Per the germline V gene, CDR1 is SGHAT and CDR2 is FQNNGV. The CDR3 has 16 residues. The ends lost 5 bases at V and 5 bases at J; junction bases unmatched: 13. DNA for the CDR3: TGTGCCAGCAGCCCGGGGGCGGGGGGCCAAGGCGAGACCCAGTACTTC. This gives the protein CASSPGAGGQGETQYF.

This rearrangement joins TRBV28 to TRBJ1-6, with 11 bases identical to TRBD1. This CDR3 is 17 amino acids long. The ends lost 7 bases at V and 1 base at J; junction bases unmatched: 6. Germline assignment: CDR1 MDHEN and CDR2 SYDVKM. The CDR3 sequence is CASTAGTGGSYNSPLHF. The DNA of the CDR3 is TGTGCCAGCACCGCGGGGACAGGGGGATCCTATAATTCACCCCTCCACTTT.

The chain recombines TRBV7-9 with TRBJ2-6; D possibly corresponds to TRBD1 (5 bases). Germline V gene sequence: CDR1 SEHNR, CDR2 FQNEAQ (reference sequence). The CDR3 totals 18 residues. V lost 9 bases and J lost 0, with 21 bases in between. In DNA, the CDR3 is TGTGCCAGTGGCCCCCTGACAGCCTTCTTCTCTGGGGCCAACGTCCTGACTTTC. This sequence encodes CASGPLTAFFSGANVLTF.

The chain recombines TRBV27 with TRBJ2-7, with 10 nucleotides matching TRBD1. Germline CDR1 reads MNHEY; CDR2 reads SMNVEV (reference sequence). V dropped 4 bases and J dropped 6; count of bases not matched to a gene: 12. CDR3 length equals 16 residues. The CDR3 spells CASSSRQGASYREQYF. CDR3 bases: TGTGCCAGCAGTTCACGACAGGGGGCCTCCTATCGCGAGCAGTACTTC.

The CDR3 loop is CASSPGVRPQHF. As DNA, the CDR3 is TGTGCCAGCAGTCCAGGGGTCCGGCCCCAGCATTTT. The genes are TRBV6-2 or TRBV6-3 and TRBJ1-5; TRBD1 is a possible D gene (6 bases). Trimming left V 5 bases short and J 9 bases short, with 11 bases between. Germline V CDR1 and CDR2: MNHEY, SVGEGT. The CDR3 is 12 amino acids.

This clone was counted between two and nine times. CDR3: CASSPDRTGDEQFF. Written as DNA, the CDR3 is TGCGCCAGCAGCCCGGACAGAACGGGCGATGAGCAGTTCTTC. The rearrangement joins TRBV5-1 to TRBJ2-1; tentatively, D is TRBD1 (6 bases). The CDR3 is 14 residues long. Trimming took off 4 bases at V and 8 bases at J, with 16 bases between the two ends. CDR1 SGHRS and CDR2 YFSETQ come from the germline V gene.

This chain uses TRBV5-5 with TRBJ2-1; 10 nucleotides line up with TRBD1. In germline, CDR1 is SGHKS, CDR2 YYEKEE (reference sequence). CDR3 size: 15 residues. V shed 2 bases, J shed 7 bases, and the junction held 6 bases outside the gene matches. In DNA form, the CDR3 reads TGTGCCAGCAGCTTAGTAACGGGACAGGGGAATGAGCAGTTCTTC. Protein: CASSLVTGQGNEQFF.